This TCR beta chain was recorded in a study of T-cell memory formation after mild COVID-19. In the study overall: The study found TCR clusters largely donor specific.

Remarks on this clonotype: Antigen specificity is unknown.

Constant-segment primers were used for 5'RACE, and the resulting TCR alpha and TCR beta cDNA libraries carried sample barcodes and UMIs. TCRdb re-analysed the 5' RACE reads in MiXCR, keeping a single row per CDR3 protein. This sample carries just over 350,000 distinct CDR3 sequences, approximately 15% of them seen once, and the ten largest clones take around 22%. Regarding the study as a whole: Clones from the second wave (peaking day 37) had unconfirmed SARS-CoV-2 specificity. Whereas later expanders leaned CD4+, clones contracting day 15 to 85 showed a balanced CD4/CD8 makeup.

The ends were cut back, 0 bases at V and 8 bases at J, with 24 bases in the middle. This CDR3 spans 18 amino acids. Germline V CDR1 and CDR2: SGHRS, YFSETQ. V and J are TRBV5-1 and TRBJ1-5, with D perhaps TRBD1 (6 bases). The specimen was PBMCs or a T cell subset sorted from them (not recorded which). The receptor's source is a man younger than 35 who had mild COVID-19 (a few samples of this study predate the infection). Cell type and time point are not known. CDR3 in DNA: TGCGCCAGCAGCTTGGCCCCCCCCGACTGGGGGCGCGAGGAGCCCCAGCATTTT. Protein sequence: CASSLAPPDWGREEPQHF.